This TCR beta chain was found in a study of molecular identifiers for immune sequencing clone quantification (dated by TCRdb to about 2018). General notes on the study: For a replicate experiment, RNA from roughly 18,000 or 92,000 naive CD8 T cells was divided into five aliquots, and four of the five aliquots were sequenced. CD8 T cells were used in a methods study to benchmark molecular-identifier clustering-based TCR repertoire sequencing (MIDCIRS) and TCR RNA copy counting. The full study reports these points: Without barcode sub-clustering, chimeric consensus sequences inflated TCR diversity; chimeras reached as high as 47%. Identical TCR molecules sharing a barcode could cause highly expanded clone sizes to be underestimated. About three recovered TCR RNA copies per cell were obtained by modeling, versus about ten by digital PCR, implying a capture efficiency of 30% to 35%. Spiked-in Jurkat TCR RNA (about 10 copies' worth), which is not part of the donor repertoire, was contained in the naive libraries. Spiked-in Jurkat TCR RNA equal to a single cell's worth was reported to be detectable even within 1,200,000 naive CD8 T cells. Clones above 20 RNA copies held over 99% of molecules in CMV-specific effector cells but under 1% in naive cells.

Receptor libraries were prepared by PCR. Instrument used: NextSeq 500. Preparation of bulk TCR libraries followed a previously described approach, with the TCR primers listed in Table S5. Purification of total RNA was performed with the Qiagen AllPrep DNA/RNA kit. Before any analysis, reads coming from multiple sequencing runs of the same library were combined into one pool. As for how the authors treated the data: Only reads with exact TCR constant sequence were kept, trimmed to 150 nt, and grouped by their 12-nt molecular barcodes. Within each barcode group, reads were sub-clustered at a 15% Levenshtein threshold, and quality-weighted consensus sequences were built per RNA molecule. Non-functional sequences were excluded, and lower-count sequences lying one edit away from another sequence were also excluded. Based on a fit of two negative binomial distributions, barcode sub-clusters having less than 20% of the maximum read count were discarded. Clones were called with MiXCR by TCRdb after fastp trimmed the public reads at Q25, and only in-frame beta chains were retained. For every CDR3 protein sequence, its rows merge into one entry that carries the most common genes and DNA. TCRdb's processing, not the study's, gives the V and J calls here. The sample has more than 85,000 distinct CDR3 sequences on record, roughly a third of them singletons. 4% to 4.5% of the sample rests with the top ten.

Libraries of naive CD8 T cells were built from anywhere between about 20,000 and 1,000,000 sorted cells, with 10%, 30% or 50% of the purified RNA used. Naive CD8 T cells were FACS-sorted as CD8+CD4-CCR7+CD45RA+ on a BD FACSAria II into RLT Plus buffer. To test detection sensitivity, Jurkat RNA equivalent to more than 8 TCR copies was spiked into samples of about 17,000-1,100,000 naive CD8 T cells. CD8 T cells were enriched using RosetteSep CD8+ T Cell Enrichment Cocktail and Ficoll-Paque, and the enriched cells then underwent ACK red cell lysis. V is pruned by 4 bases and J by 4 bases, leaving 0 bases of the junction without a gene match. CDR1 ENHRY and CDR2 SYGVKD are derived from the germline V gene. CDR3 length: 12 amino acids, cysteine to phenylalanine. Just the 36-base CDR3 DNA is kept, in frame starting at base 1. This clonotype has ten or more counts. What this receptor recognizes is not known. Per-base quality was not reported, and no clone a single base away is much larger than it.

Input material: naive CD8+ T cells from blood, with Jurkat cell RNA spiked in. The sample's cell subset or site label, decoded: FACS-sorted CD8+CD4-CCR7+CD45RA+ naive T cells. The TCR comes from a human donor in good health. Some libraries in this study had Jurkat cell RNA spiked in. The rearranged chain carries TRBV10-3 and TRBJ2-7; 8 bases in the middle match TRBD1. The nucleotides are TGTGCCATCAGTGGGGACAGGTACGAGCAGTACTTC. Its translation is CAISGDRYEQYF.